The present T cell receptor beta chain was sequenced within a study of regulatory T cells in long-lasting Graves disease. V lost 3 bases and J lost 5, with 22 bases in between. Germline V gives CDR1 GTSNPN, CDR2 SVGIG (reference sequence). CDR3 length: 16 amino acids. This clonotype was recorded many times. CDR3 regions were amplified by Arm-PCR using iRepertoire HTBI primers to build TCR beta libraries. TCRdb redid the calling of the multiplex PCR reads with MiXCR, one entry per CDR3 protein. Of 540,000 or so distinct CDR3 sequences in the sample, 13% are singletons; the top ten hold under 10%. The time point here: newly diagnosed GD, antithyroid drugs for less than 3 months. There was RNA extracted from PBMCs, and the TCR library was made from it. This sample was shared with a second study, whose subject was T cells in Graves' hyperthyroidism and ophthalmopathy.

The input for sequencing was peripheral blood mononuclear cells (PBMCs), taken at new diagnosis, from a patient treated with antithyroid drugs. The gene calls are TRBV30 and TRBJ1-1; weak D call: TRBD1 (5 bases). This clonotype originated in a man aged 25 to 40 with Graves disease. The CDR3 region is CAWRSLQGPMWTEAFF. The CDR3 coding sequence is TGTGCCTGGAGGAGCCTTCAGGGTCCGATGTGGACTGAAGCTTTCTTT.